Listed below are T cell receptor beta chains from one sample, sequenced in a study of cytomegalovirus exposure and HLA in healthy donors. TCRdb keeps only in-frame clones here, not all; method: immunoSEQ multiplex PCR. The sample carries over 150,000 clones, 65% to 85% recorded once. Sequences were obtained from PBMCs. These receptors were obtained from a woman in her thirties or forties in good health and CMV-seropositive. Both conserved end residues are part of each CDR3.

v_gene	j_gene	CDR3aa
TRBV19	TRBJ2-7	CASSISGQYEQYF
TRBV9	TRBJ1-5	CASSAGTGLSNQPQHF
TRBV5-4	TRBJ2-7	CASGLAGEGEQYF
TRBV11-3	TRBJ2-7	CASSLAPPYSGSIHEQYF
TRBV5-1	TRBJ1-1	CASSSTILVGGTEAFF
TRBV30	TRBJ2-3	CAWGETAQADTQYF
TRBV19	TRBJ2-5	CASSRPGLAGGYQETQYF
TRBV5-6	TRBJ2-7	CASSSGTASIYEQYF
TRBV30	TRBJ2-2	CAGGVTANTGELFF
TRBV5-1	TRBJ1-1	CASSLVPTERRSEAFF
TRBV6-1	TRBJ1-5	CASSGGGLRPSKDNQPQHF
TRBV28	TRBJ2-7	CASSRRTSGNFVYEQYF
TRBV29-1	TRBJ1-3	CSVGQRRDTIYF
TRBV25-1	TRBJ1-1	CASINPGDTEAFF
TRBV2	TRBJ2-3	CASSDARFSSADTQYF
TRBV5-1	TRBJ2-2	CASSLIGLAGRNTGELFF